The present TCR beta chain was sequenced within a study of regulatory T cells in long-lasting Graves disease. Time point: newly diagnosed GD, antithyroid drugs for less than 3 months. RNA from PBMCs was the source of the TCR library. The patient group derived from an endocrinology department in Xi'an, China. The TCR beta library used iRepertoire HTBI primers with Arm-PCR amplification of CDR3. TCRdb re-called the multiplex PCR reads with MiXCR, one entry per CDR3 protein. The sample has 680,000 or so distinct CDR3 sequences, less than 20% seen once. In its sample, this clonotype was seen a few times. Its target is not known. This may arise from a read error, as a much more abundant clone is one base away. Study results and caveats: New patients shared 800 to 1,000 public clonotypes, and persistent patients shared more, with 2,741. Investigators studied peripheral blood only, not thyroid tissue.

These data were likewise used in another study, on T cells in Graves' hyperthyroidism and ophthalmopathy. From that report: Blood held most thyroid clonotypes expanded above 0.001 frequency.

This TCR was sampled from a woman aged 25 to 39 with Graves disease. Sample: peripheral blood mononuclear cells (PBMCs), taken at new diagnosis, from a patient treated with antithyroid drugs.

The CDR3 DNA is TGTGCCAGCAGTGAAGCGCGGCAGGTATCTAGCGAGCAGTGCTTC. The encoded protein is CASSEARQVSSEQCF. This chain joins TRBV2 and TRBJ2-7; weak D call: TRBD2 (6 bases). From germline, CDR1 is SNHLY and CDR2 FYNNEI. The CDR3 has 15 residues.